This TCR beta chain was sequenced in a study of early T cells in non-severe SARS-CoV-2 infection. This clonotype was counted many times. At one boundary the junction diverges from the germline segment, which might be a read error. This CDR3 has 16 amino acids. Individual cDNA molecules received unique molecular identifiers during library preparation. TCRdb itself ran the 5' RACE reads through MiXCR, one entry per CDR3 protein. This sample yields tens of thousands of distinct CDR3 sequences, of which approximately 6% are seen a single time; 7% to 8.5% belongs to the top ten. The sequence was collected from an adult who was a healthcare worker with PCR-confirmed SARS-CoV-2 infection or an uninfected control (not recorded which). The chain joins TRBV12-3 or TRBV12-4 to TRBJ2-1; 11 nucleotides match TRBD2. The sequenced material came from whole blood. The CDR3 nucleotides read TGTGCCAGCACGGCGGCTAGCGGGGGGAACTACAATGAGCGGTTCTTC. It translates to CASTAASGGNYNERFF.